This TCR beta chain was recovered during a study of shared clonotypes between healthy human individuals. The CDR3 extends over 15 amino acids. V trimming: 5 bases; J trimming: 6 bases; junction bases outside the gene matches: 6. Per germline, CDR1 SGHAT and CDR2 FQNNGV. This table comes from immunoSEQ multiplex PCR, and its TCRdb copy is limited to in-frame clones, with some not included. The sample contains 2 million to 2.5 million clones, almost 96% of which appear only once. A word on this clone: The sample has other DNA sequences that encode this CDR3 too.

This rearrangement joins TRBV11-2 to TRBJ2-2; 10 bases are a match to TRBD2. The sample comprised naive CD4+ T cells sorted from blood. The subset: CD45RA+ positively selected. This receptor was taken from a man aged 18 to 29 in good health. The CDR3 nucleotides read TGTGCCAGCAGCCCTCGGCTAGCGGGAGCCGGGGAGCTGTTTTTT. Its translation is CASSPRLAGAGELFF. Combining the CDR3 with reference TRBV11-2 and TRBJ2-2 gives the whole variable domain EAGVAQSPRYKIIEKRQSVAFWCNPISGHATLYWYQQILGQGPKLLIQFQNNGVVDDSQLPKDRFSAERLKGVDSTLKIQPAKLEDSAVYLCASSPRLAGAGELFFGEGSRLTVL.